These 6 T cell receptor beta chains were sequenced from one sample in a study of human T cells and chemical hapten exposure. As to time point: healthy volunteer bleed at 2 weeks. Blood, whole and unfractionated, served as the source for total RNA extraction. Each CDR3 protein gets one entry after TCRdb re-called the RACE reads with MiXCR. The sample lists over 100,000 distinct CDR3 sequences, roughly 9.5% occurring once. The sample taken for sequencing was whole blood. These receptors all stem from a male donor in good health. Some clones in this sample may be carry-over from other donors' samples.

This clonotype was observed many times. The chain employs TRBV6-5 and TRBJ2-1, with unresolved D. Trimming pared 8 bases from V and 8 bases from J, leaving 10 bases between. This CDR3 has 11 residues. Germline values: CDR1 MNHEY, CDR2 SVGAGI. CDR3 bases: TGTGCCAGCTCCTTTGGCCATGAGCAGTTCTTC. It yields the protein CASSFGHEQFF.

This clonotype was observed a few times. This rearrangement joins TRBV5-1 to TRBJ2-3, with 9 bases matching TRBD2. Germline V CDR1 and CDR2: SGHRS, YFSETQ. CDR3 length equals 19 residues. With V trimmed by 3 bases and J by 1 base, 15 bases remained unmatched. This CDR3 is CASSSGLRGGAEGTDTQYF. CDR3 DNA sequence: TGCGCCAGCAGCTCGGGTCTTCGCGGGGGGGCAGAGGGCACAGATACGCAGTATTTT.

This clonotype was counted only a few times. This chain connects TRBV6-6 to TRBJ1-3; a possible D gene is TRBD1 (6 bases). There are 15 residues in the CDR3. V was clipped by 7 bases and J by 4 bases, with 17 bases between them. The germline gives CDR1 MNHNY, CDR2 SVGAGI (reference sequence). The CDR3 DNA reads as TGTGCCAGCACCAACCAGGCAGGGGCCGGAAACACCATATATTTT. Translating gives CASTNQAGAGNTIYF.

The chain recombines TRBV10-2 with TRBJ2-5; TRBD2 agrees at 9 bases. Losses at the gene ends were 1 base for V and 7 bases for J; bases not matched to a gene: 16. The CDR3 contains 18 residues. Per germline, CDR1 WSHSY and CDR2 SAAADI. The CDR3 bases are TGCGCCAGCAGTGAGTATGGTAGCGGGAGCCCCACGACCAGGACCCAGTACTTC. Translated: CASSEYGSGSPTTRTQYF.

This clonotype was detected ten times or more. The rearrangement links TRBV7-9 to TRBJ2-7; perhaps TRBD2 as D (5 bases). Germline V lookup: CDR1 SEHNR, CDR2 FQNEAQ (reference sequence). V was cut by 1 base and J by 2 bases, with 9 bases left in between. This CDR3 region has 14 residues. The CDR3 sequence: CASSLGTVTYEQYF. The CDR3, as DNA: TGTGCCAGCAGCTTAGGGACTGTGACCTACGAGCAGTACTTC.

In its sample, this clonotype was seen many times. This chain connects TRBV5-1 to TRBJ2-3, with D perhaps TRBD1 (5 bases). The CDR3 is made up of 15 amino acids. The germline V and J ends were trimmed by 3 bases and 3 bases, with 14 bases remaining between them. Germline CDR1 SGHRS, CDR2 YFSETQ. CDR3 nucleotides: TGCGCCAGCAGCTCGCAGGGCTTTCAGACAGATACGCAGTATTTT. Its translation: CASSSQGFQTDTQYF.